The rows below give T cell receptor beta chains drawn from one sample of a study of PD-L1 blockade in urothelial cancer. Repertoires were generated with immunoSEQ multiplex PCR, while TCRdb's copy carries only in-frame clones and drops some. In the table there are some 80,000 clones, around four fifths of which are singletons. The sample was PBMCs, taken around atezolizumab (anti-PD-L1) treatment. The receptors come from a man aged 40-50 years with urothelial cancer. Each CDR3 is given with its conserved first and last residue.

>TRBJ2-2|TRBV5-1
CASSSTRGDTGELFF
>TRBJ2-7|TRBV11-2
CASSEQITQGEQYF
>TRBJ2-7|TRBV28
CASSSRGYEQYF
>TRBJ2-7|TRBV5-5
CASSWADTTLGYEQYF
>TRBJ2-3|TRBV27
CASSLRERGTQYF
>TRBJ1-2|TRBV5-1
CASSSTGGADGYTF
>TRBJ2-1|TRBV29-1
CSLGLASREQFF
>TRBJ1-5|TRBV15
CATSRATGVSQPQHF
>TRBJ2-1|TRBV27
CASIPTSESSYNEQFF
>TRBJ2-7|TRBV21-1
CASSLGRAGPVYCEQYF
>TRBJ1-2|TRBV5-1
CASSLEQAPFVYTF
>TRBJ2-1|TRBV5-1
CASSLRSVGAYNEQFF
>TRBJ2-3|TRBV5-6
CASSRLQRQADTQYF
>TRBJ2-3|TRBV30
CAWDWGGYTDTQYF
>TRBJ2-2|TRBV19
CASKKEIDTGELFF
>TRBJ2-1|TRBV6-5
CAVTSAHNEQFF
>TRBJ1-3|TRBV27
CASSLYPGGGNTIYF
>TRBJ2-3|TRBV5-4
CASSLAPTASTDTQYF
>TRBJ2-7|TRBV9
CASSVVGRGLRNEQYF
>TRBJ2-7|TRBV6-6
CASSYPGQSSYEQYF
>TRBJ2-7|TRBV7-2
CASSLAGPSSYEQYF
>TRBJ2-2|TRBV11-3
CASSLARNTGELFF
>TRBJ2-3|TRBV5-1
CASSLEGLATDTQYF
>TRBJ1-5|TRBV6-1
CASSLTGGFNQPQHF
>TRBJ2-7|TRBV7-2
CASSLKIIGTTRF
>TRBJ1-1|TRBV5-4
CASSLRLPNTEAFF
>TRBJ2-1|TRBV25-1
CASSEDRAGEQFF
>TRBJ1-5|TRBV18
CASSRDSGMRNQPQHF
>TRBJ1-2|TRBV7-2
CASRPGLPFKYGYTF
>TRBJ1-1|TRBV2
CASSESQGNTEAFF
>TRBJ2-5|TRBV13
CASRGTSAQETQYF
>TRBJ2-7|TRBV9
CASSLVGDRDGEQYF
>TRBJ2-7|TRBV7-6
CASSLGVGTRYEQYF
>TRBJ2-1|TRBV6-1
CASSPDFDRGEQFF
>TRBJ2-3|TRBV7-7
CASSRTAEDTQYF
>TRBJ2-2|TRBV27
CASTGAGTTGELFF
>TRBJ2-7|TRBV7-3
CASSSGGASYEQYF
>TRBJ2-4|TRBV7-9
CASSFEGSKNIQYF
>TRBJ1-4|TRBV11-3
CASSHEGTGGDEKLFF
>TRBJ2-3|TRBV27
CASSRVSGGGSYPYTQYF
>TRBJ2-7|TRBV7-8
CASSSRGGGYEQYF
>TRBJ2-7|TRBV5-1
CASSLRTGAYEQYF
>TRBJ2-7|TRBV5-1
CASSRSEAGAPNHEQYF
>TRBJ2-5|TRBV19
CASSQVTSLQETQYF
>TRBJ2-1|TRBV7-9
CASSSGTSGAAQFF
>TRBJ2-3|TRBV5-1
CASSFLAGETDTQYF